This entry lists 26 T cell receptor beta chains sequenced from one sample in a study of OX40 agonist ivuxolimab in advanced cancers. TCRdb's copy holds only in-frame clones and misses some; the assay was immunoSEQ multiplex PCR. Among roughly 38,000 clones, approximately 82% were seen once, and the ten largest hold around 1.9%. The specimen comprised CD4+ or CD8+ T cells sorted from blood, sampled in a trial of the OX40 agonist ivuxolimab. These TCRs come from an adult with an advanced solid tumor such as melanoma, head and neck, liver or kidney cancer.

This sequence joins TRBV6-5 and TRBJ1-1; a weak D match, TRBD1 (5 bases). The CDR3 is made up of 13 amino acids. Trimming pared 9 bases from V and 1 base from J, leaving 12 bases between. CDR1 and CDR2 (germline): MNHEY, SVGAGI. CDR3 sequence: CASRRGANTEAFF. The CDR3, as DNA: TGTGCCAGTAGACGAGGGGCGAACACTGAAGCTTTCTTT.

J is TRBJ1-1 and V is TRBV18, with no clear D. The CDR3 consists of 13 residues. Germline lookup yields CDR1 KGHSH and CDR2 LQKENI. Trimming pared 4 bases from V and 0 bases from J, leaving 6 bases between. The CDR3 region has the DNA TGTGCCAGCTCACAACAGATGAACACTGAAGCTTTCTTT. Encoded protein: CASSQQMNTEAFF.

J is TRBJ2-7 and V is TRBV5-6, with D perhaps matching TRBD1 (5 bases). Trimming took 7 bases from V and 0 from J, leaving 14 bases between them. The CDR3 totals 14 residues. Per germline, CDR1 SGHDT and CDR2 YYEEEE. This chain's CDR3 is CASALQGGSYEQYF. CDR3 in DNA: TGTGCCAGCGCTCTCCAGGGTGGCTCCTACGAGCAGTACTTC.

V gene TRBV9 combines with J gene TRBJ1-1; D gene uncertain. The germline V and J ends were trimmed by 2 bases and 1 base, with 6 bases remaining between them. The CDR3 sequence is 13 residues long. Germline values: CDR1 SGDLS, CDR2 YYNGEE. The CDR3 region is CASSVAANTEAFF. The CDR3 DNA is TGTGCCAGCAGCGTGGCGGCGAACACTGAAGCTTTCTTT. The complete variable domain, with remaining parts taken from reference TRBV9 and TRBJ1-1, reads DSGVTQTPKHLITATGQRVTLRCSPRSGDLSVYWYQQSLDQGLQFLIQYYNGEERAKGNILERFSAQQFPDLHSELNLSSLELGDSALYFCASSVAANTEAFFGQGTRLTVV.

The V call is TRBV5-1, the J call TRBJ2-1, with a weak D call TRBD1 (6 bases). Per the germline V gene, CDR1 is SGHRS and CDR2 is YFSETQ. The CDR3 runs 16 residues. The V end was cut by 0 bases, the J end by 4 bases, with 14 bases between. The CDR3: CASSLVGGLGYNEQFF. CDR3 nucleotides: TGCGCCAGCAGCTTGGTAGGGGGTCTGGGGTACAATGAGCAGTTCTTC.

The chain is built from TRBV10-3 and TRBJ1-1; D remains ambiguous. The CDR3 is 12 residues long. Germline V gives CDR1 ENHRY, CDR2 SYGVKD. The V gene lost 6 bases and the J gene lost 4 bases, with 9 bases spanning the gap. CDR3 sequence (DNA): TGTGCCATCAGAGAGGTCGGCACTGAAGCTTTCTTT. This encodes CAIREVGTEAFF.

V usage is TRBV29-1 and J usage is TRBJ2-7; D might be TRBD2 (6 bases). The germline gives CDR1 SQVTM, CDR2 ANQGSEA. The CDR3 loop spans 14 amino acids. Trimming took off 5 bases at V and 1 base at J, with 15 bases between the two ends. CDR3 nucleotide sequence: TGCAGCGTTAGACCGGGACTGAAGTCCTACGAGCAGTACTTC. Encoded protein: CSVRPGLKSYEQYF.

The chain links TRBV27 to TRBJ1-2; the D gene is possibly TRBD1 (5 bases). Germline CDR1 MNHEY, CDR2 SMNVEV (reference sequence). This CDR3 has 14 amino acids. The V end was cut by 4 bases, the J end by 6 bases, with 15 bases between. The CDR3 region has the DNA TGTGCCAGCAGTTCACCCGGGACCGCCCATGGCTACACCTTC. Amino acid sequence: CASSSPGTAHGYTF.

The J gene is TRBJ2-1, the V gene TRBV18; no definite D call. The V gene's germline CDR1 is KGHSH and CDR2 LQKENI. There are 15 residues in the CDR3. V lost 4 bases to trimming and J lost 3 bases, with 13 bases between them. The CDR3 coding sequence is TGTGCCAGCTCACGACCTAAAGGAAACTACAATGAGCAGTTCTTC. Translated, it gives CASSRPKGNYNEQFF.

J is TRBJ1-1 and V is TRBV7-8; maybe TRBD1 (6 bases). Trimming removed 5 bases at V and 3 bases at J, with 16 bases between. The CDR3 spans 15 residues. CDR1 is SGHVS and CDR2 is FQNEAQ in the germline V gene. The CDR3 nucleotides read TGTGCCAGCAGCCCCTGGGGGAGGGGGGACACTGAAGCTTTCTTT. This translates into CASSPWGRGDTEAFF.

This clone was found once. V gene TRBV7-3 combines with J gene TRBJ2-2, with a tentative D call TRBD1 (5 bases). Germline V lookup: CDR1 SGHTA, CDR2 FQGTGA. The CDR3 length is 14 residues. V shed 6 bases and J shed 2 bases, with 10 bases lying between them. In DNA, the CDR3 is TGTGCCAGCAGGACGACAGACAACACCGGGGAGCTGTTTTTT. This translates into CASRTTDNTGELFF. Based on the CDR3 plus reference TRBV7-3 and TRBJ2-2, the full variable domain is GAGVSQTPSNKVTEKGKYVELRCDPISGHTALYWYRQSLGQGPEFLIYFQGTGAADDSGLPNDRFFAVRPEGSVSTLKIQRTERGDSAVYLCASRTTDNTGELFFGEGSRLTVL.

The chain couples TRBV7-9 to TRBJ2-4, with TRBD1 identical over 8 bases. Unmatched junction bases numbered 12, after V lost 1 base and J lost 1 base. The germline V gene encodes CDR1 SEHNR and CDR2 FQNEAQ (reference sequence). The length of the CDR3 is 19 residues. The DNA for the CDR3 is TGTGCCAGCAGCTTAGGCTACAACAGGGGACAGGCCGCCAAAAACATTCAGTACTTC. Encoded protein: CASSLGYNRGQAAKNIQYF.

The chain recombines TRBV12-5 with TRBJ2-1; 7 bases align to TRBD1. CDR1 LGHNT and CDR2 FRNRAP come from the germline V gene. The CDR3 length is 15 residues. With V trimmed by 7 bases and J by 2 bases, 8 bases remained unmatched. Here the CDR3 DNA reads TGTGCTAGTGCCATGGGACAGACTACCTACAATGAGCAGTTCTTC. As protein: CASAMGQTTYNEQFF.

In its sample, this clone was seen a few times. The chain has TRBV5-4 and TRBJ1-2, with D possibly matching TRBD1 (6 bases). Looked up from germline, CDR1 is SGHNT and CDR2 is YYREEE (reference sequence). This CDR3 contains 12 residues. Trimming took off 3 bases at V and 4 bases at J, with 7 bases between the two ends. The CDR3 DNA sequence: TGTGCCAGCAGCTCGGACAGCTATGGCTACACCTTC. This codes for CASSSDSYGYTF.

This chain uses TRBV5-1 with TRBJ2-5; the D is unclear. CDR3 size: 12 residues. Germline CDR1 and CDR2: SGHRS and YFSETQ. Trimming pared 4 bases from V and 5 bases from J, leaving 9 bases between. CDR3 sequence (DNA): TGCGCCAGCAGCCCTCATGCGGAGACCCAGTACTTC. Encoded protein: CASSPHAETQYF.

This clone was observed once. The chain joins TRBV18 to TRBJ1-1, with D uncertain. V lost 6 bases, J lost 7 bases, and 12 bases lay in between. CDR1 is KGHSH, CDR2 LQKENI, per germline. The CDR3 consists of 12 residues. CDR3 nucleotides: TGTGCCAGCTCCCAGGTCCGAAATGAAGCTTTCTTT. Translated: CASSQVRNEAFF.

The chain recombines TRBV9 with TRBJ2-5, with D maybe TRBD1 (5 bases). The CDR3 consists of 15 residues. The V and J ends lost 3 bases and 4 bases respectively, with 16 bases between them. The germline CDR1 and CDR2 sequences are SGDLS and YYNGEE. The CDR3 coding sequence is TGTGCCAGCAGCGGATACGTGGGGCGCGGAGAGACCCAGTACTTC. The encoded protein is CASSGYVGRGETQYF.

Sample share makes this clone large (0.1 to 1%). The J gene is TRBJ2-5, the V gene TRBV29-1, with 8 bases fitting TRBD1. This CDR3 contains 15 residues. The trim removed 0 bases at V and 8 bases at J, leaving 11 bases unmatched. Per germline, CDR1 SQVTM and CDR2 ANQGSEA. CDR3 coding DNA: TGCAGCGTTGAAGATGGCAGGGGGCGAACCGAAACCCAGTACTTC. Amino acid sequence: CSVEDGRGRTETQYF.

The J gene is TRBJ1-5, the V gene TRBV2; 7 positions match TRBD1. CDR3 length: 13 amino acids. V gave up 7 bases and J gave up 4 bases; unmatched junction bases: 4. Germline-derived CDR1 and CDR2 are SNHLY and FYNNEI. Written as DNA, the CDR3 is TGTGCCAGCAAGGGACAGCCTAATCAGCCCCAGCATTTT. Translating gives CASKGQPNQPQHF.

This chain links TRBV6-6 with TRBJ2-5; D unresolved. The DNA end is a closer match to TRBJ2-7, so the J assignment may be wrong. CDR1 and CDR2 (germline): MNHNY, SVGAGI (reference sequence). The CDR3 has 11 amino acids. CDR3 nucleotide sequence: TGTGCCAGCAGCCCCCTTCTCGAGCAGTACTTC. It encodes CASSPLLEQYF.

The count of this clone is one. The chain uses TRBV7-6 and TRBJ2-1, with 7 nucleotides matching TRBD2. This CDR3 region has 15 residues. V lost 7 bases, J lost 7 bases, and 13 bases stayed unmatched. Germline lookup yields CDR1 SGHVS and CDR2 FNYEAQ. CDR3 residues: CASTRVGGGPNEQFF. In nucleotides, the CDR3 is TGTGCCAGCACCCGAGTCGGGGGAGGGCCTAATGAGCAGTTCTTC.

V and J are TRBV10-3 and TRBJ2-1, with 12 bases lining up with TRBD2. Unmatched junction bases numbered 5, after V lost 2 bases and J lost 0 bases. This CDR3 spans 18 amino acids. In germline, CDR1 is ENHRY, CDR2 SYGVKD. The CDR3 nucleotides read TGTGCCATCAGTGAGCTAGCGGGAGGGGGGAGCTCCTACAATGAGCAGTTCTTC. Amino acid sequence: CAISELAGGGSSYNEQFF.

The sample holds a few counts of this clone. Other DNA sequences from this sample encode an identical CDR3 as well. V and J are TRBV10-1 and TRBJ2-4; either TRBD1 or TRBD2 may fit D (5 bases each). The CDR3 spans 16 residues. CDR1 and CDR2 from the germline V gene are WNHNN and SYGVQD (reference sequence). V was clipped by 0 bases and J by 0 bases, with 9 bases between them. The CDR3 region is CASSESRGLAKNIQYF. In DNA, the CDR3 is TGCGCCAGCAGTGAGTCGAGGGGCTTAGCCAAAAACATTCAGTACTTC.

The gene calls are TRBV30 and TRBJ1-5, with TRBD1 as a possible D gene (5 bases). Trimming took off 2 bases at V and 5 bases at J, with 16 bases between the two ends. Germline-derived CDR1 and CDR2 are GTSNPN and SVGIG (reference sequence). This CDR3 contains 15 residues. The CDR3 loop reads CAWSRKGVGDQPQHF. For the CDR3, the DNA is TGTGCCTGGAGTCGTAAAGGGGTCGGCGATCAGCCCCAGCATTTT.

V usage is TRBV30 and J usage is TRBJ2-5; 10 bases are a match to TRBD2. Germline-derived CDR1 and CDR2 are GTSNPN and SVGIG (reference sequence). With 5 bases clipped from V and 4 bases from J, the junction kept 7 bases outside the gene matches. This CDR3 comprises 14 residues. The CDR3 is CAWASGGLGETQYF. The CDR3 bases are TGTGCCTGGGCTAGCGGGGGTTTAGGAGAGACCCAGTACTTC. The entire variable domain, with the rest obtained from reference TRBV30 and TRBJ2-5, is as follows: SQTIHQWPATLVQPVGSPLSLECTVEGTSNPNLYWYRQAAGRGLQLLFYSVGIGQISSEVPQNLSASRPQDRQFILSSKKLLLSDSGFYLCAWASGGLGETQYFGPGTRLLVL.

The chain has TRBV28 and TRBJ2-7, with 8 nucleotides matching TRBD1. After removal of 8 bases from V and 0 bases from J, the junction contained 6 bases not matched to a gene. The length of the CDR3 is 14 residues. Per the germline V gene, CDR1 is MDHEN and CDR2 is SYDVKM. CDR3 sequence: CASLDRGGSYEQYF. DNA for the CDR3: TGTGCCAGCTTAGACAGGGGAGGCTCCTACGAGCAGTACTTC.